These 26 T cell receptor beta chains were sequenced from one sample in a study of shared clonotypes between healthy human individuals. Profiling relied on immunoSEQ multiplex PCR, and the TCRdb table lists in-frame clones only, not all of them. The sample includes about 2.1 million clones, roughly 95% seen only once; the top ten take over 1.5%. CD45RO-negative CD8 cells positively selected for CCR7 made up the naive population, which excluded terminally differentiated effector memory CD45RA+ cells. Sequencing used naive CD8+ T cells from PBMCs. The source of these receptors is a young man in good health. Some clones in this sample may be carry-over from other donors' samples.

The gene calls are TRBV7-7 and TRBJ2-2; 9 nucleotides match TRBD2. Germline V lookup: CDR1 SSHAT, CDR2 FNYEAQ (reference sequence). V shed 4 bases and J 4 bases; nucleotides not matched to a gene: 10. The CDR3 is made up of 17 amino acids. Here the CDR3 reads CASSYTGTSSLTGELFF. CDR3 bases: TGTGCCAGCAGCTACACCGGGACTAGCAGCCTCACCGGGGAGCTGTTTTTT. Combining the CDR3 with reference TRBV7-7 and TRBJ2-2 gives the whole variable domain GAGVSQSPRYKVTKRGQDVTLRCDPISSHATLYWYQQALGQGPEFLTYFNYEAQPDKSGLPSDRFSAERPEGSISTLTIQRTEQRDSAMYRCASSYTGTSSLTGELFFGEGSRLTVL.

V is TRBV15 and J is TRBJ2-1, with unresolved D. Trimming cost V 6 bases and J 0 bases, with 15 bases left between them. Germline values: CDR1 LNHNV, CDR2 YYDKDF (reference sequence). CDR3 length equals 16 residues. The CDR3 loop reads CATRSLGMSSYNEQFF. CDR3 nucleotides: TGTGCCACCAGGTCTCTGGGTATGAGCTCCTACAATGAGCAGTTCTTC.

This sequence joins TRBV18 and TRBJ2-7, with 7 bases identical to TRBD2. Germline assignment: CDR1 KGHSH and CDR2 LQKENI. The CDR3 has 17 residues. J lost 2 bases, V lost 1 base, and 11 bases had no gene match. CDR3 coding DNA: TGTGCCAGCTCACCACTCCGTCCGTGGGAGGGCCCCTACGAGCAGTACTTC. This translates into CASSPLRPWEGPYEQYF.

This chain links TRBV4-3 with TRBJ1-5; TRBD1 matches at 10 bases. This CDR3 is 16 amino acids long. Germline lookup yields CDR1 LGHNA and CDR2 YSLEER. V dropped 2 bases and J dropped 4; count of bases not matched to a gene: 5. The CDR3 here is CASSQRDRGMNQPQHF. The CDR3 DNA is TGCGCCAGCAGCCAACGGGACAGGGGCATGAATCAGCCCCAGCATTTT.

The chain is built from TRBV29-1 and TRBJ2-7, with a possible D match to TRBD1 (5 bases). Germline V CDR1 and CDR2: SQVTM, ANQGSEA. With 3 bases removed from V and 1 base from J, the gap between germline ends came to 10 bases. The CDR3 runs to 13 residues. The CDR3 region is CSVEWGGSYEQYF. The CDR3 DNA is TGCAGCGTTGAGTGGGGCGGATCCTACGAGCAGTACTTC.

The rearrangement links TRBV28 to TRBJ1-1, with 7 nucleotides matching TRBD1. V trimming: 5 bases; J trimming: 1 base; junction bases outside the gene matches: 4. Germline assignment: CDR1 MDHEN and CDR2 SYDVKM. This CDR3 has 14 amino acids. In DNA form, the CDR3 reads TGTGCCAGCAGTCCGACAGGGTGGAACACTGAAGCTTTCTTT. Encoded protein: CASSPTGWNTEAFF.

As for this clone: Other DNA sequences in this specimen translate into the identical CDR3. The rearrangement uses TRBV7-9 and TRBJ1-5; D unresolved. This CDR3 contains 14 residues. The ends were cut back, 1 base at V and 4 bases at J, with 8 bases in the middle. Germline-derived CDR1 and CDR2 are SEHNR and FQNEAQ (reference sequence). The CDR3 sequence: CASSLGAGNQPQHF. As DNA, the CDR3 is TGTGCCAGCAGCTTAGGGGCGGGAAATCAGCCCCAGCATTTT.

This clone has just a few counts. The sample contains more than one DNA sequence encoding this CDR3. The chain joins TRBV5-6 to TRBJ1-1; D call uncertain. CDR1 and CDR2 (germline): SGHDT, YYEEEE. The CDR3 spans 11 residues. V lost 3 bases and J 4 bases, leaving 4 bases between the germline ends. The CDR3 loop is CASSSSTEAFF. For the CDR3, the DNA is TGTGCCAGCAGCTCGAGCACTGAAGCTTTCTTT.

The V gene is TRBV6-1, the J gene TRBJ2-3; 7 bases line up with TRBD2. J was trimmed by 4 bases and V by 6 bases; bases with no gene match: 10. Germline V gives CDR1 MNHNS, CDR2 SASEGT. The CDR3 runs 15 residues. Here the CDR3 reads CASRREVTSPDTQYF. The CDR3 DNA is TGTGCCAGCAGAAGAGAAGTGACTAGCCCAGATACGCAGTATTTT.

The chain links TRBV28 to TRBJ1-1; 8 bases match TRBD1. Germline values: CDR1 MDHEN, CDR2 SYDVKM. The ends lost 5 bases at V and 5 bases at J; junction bases unmatched: 4. This CDR3 spans 13 amino acids. The CDR3 bases are TGTGCCAGCAGTACGGACAGGGCGACTGAAGCTTTCTTT. Translated, it gives CASSTDRATEAFF.

The V and J genes are TRBV6-6 and TRBJ2-3, with 14 bases that match TRBD2. Trimming took 8 bases from V and 5 from J; bases not matched to a gene: 9. The germline V gene has CDR1 MNHNY and CDR2 SVGAGI (reference sequence). The CDR3 sequence is 16 residues long. Here the CDR3 reads CASGPGTSGSLDTQYF. CDR3 sequence (DNA): TGTGCCAGCGGCCCCGGGACTAGCGGGAGTTTAGATACGCAGTATTTT.

This sequence joins TRBV7-6 and TRBJ2-4, with 8 positions matching TRBD1. Looked up from germline, CDR1 is SGHVS and CDR2 is FNYEAQ. J gave up 0 bases and V 1 base, and 5 bases lay outside the gene matches. The CDR3 covers 17 residues. In nucleotides, the CDR3 is TGTGCCAGCAGCTTAGGTGGACAGGGCAGAGCCAAAAACATTCAGTACTTC. Protein sequence: CASSLGGQGRAKNIQYF.

The chain has TRBV5-1 and TRBJ2-7; D remains ambiguous. Germline loops: CDR1 SGHRS, CDR2 YFSETQ. This CDR3 contains 17 residues. Deletions cut 0 bases from V and 5 bases from J, with 21 bases between. CDR3 sequence: CASSLVAVRPIEDEQYF. CDR3 bases: TGCGCCAGCAGCTTGGTTGCGGTGCGCCCGATAGAGGACGAGCAGTACTTC.

With respect to this clone: An end of the junction differs from the germline gene, which may be a read error. This chain connects TRBV6-5 to TRBJ1-2; D might be TRBD1 (5 bases). CDR1 is MNHEY, CDR2 SVGAGI, per germline. The CDR3 has 16 residues. CDR3 loop: CAGSYRLGPGTYGYTF. In DNA form, the CDR3 reads TGTGCCGGCAGTTACCGCCTGGGTCCGGGGACCTATGGCTACACCTTC.

The chain joins TRBV6-5 to TRBJ2-2; maybe TRBD1 (6 bases). Germline V gene data show CDR1 as MNHEY and CDR2 as SVGAGI. V gave up 0 bases and J gave up 4 bases, with 12 bases separating them. The length of the CDR3 is 16 residues. CDR3 loop: CASSYSIRGGTGELFF. The CDR3 DNA reads as TGTGCCAGCAGTTACTCGATCAGGGGTGGCACCGGGGAGCTGTTTTTT.

V and J are TRBV5-6 and TRBJ2-5, with a weak D call TRBD1 (5 bases). The DNA end is a closer match to TRBJ2-7, so the J assignment may be wrong. The CDR3 loop spans 14 amino acids. The V gene's germline CDR1 is SGHDT and CDR2 YYEEEE. The CDR3 nucleotides read TGTGCCAGCAGCTTGGGGACAAGCTCCTACGAGCAGTACTTC. It is translated as CASSLGTSSYEQYF.

The J gene is TRBJ1-2, the V gene TRBV2; a possible D gene is TRBD1 (5 bases). This CDR3 has 13 amino acids. V was clipped by 1 base and J by 3 bases, with 6 bases between them. Germline values: CDR1 SNHLY, CDR2 FYNNEI. CDR3 nucleotide sequence: TGTGCCAGCAGTGAAGGGGGGGACTATGGCTACACCTTC. Amino acid sequence: CASSEGGDYGYTF.

The chain joins TRBV19 to TRBJ2-3; possible D gene TRBD1, 5 bases. The CDR3 spans 13 residues. V was pared by 6 bases and J by 1 base, with 8 bases between. The germline CDR1 and CDR2 sequences are LNHDA and SQIVND (reference sequence). The CDR3 DNA follows: TGTGCCAGTAGGCAGGGCGGCACAGATACGCAGTATTTT. This gives the protein CASRQGGTDTQYF.

CDR3 bases: TGTGCCAGCAGTGGAAGCCTCAGGGGGCTTCGGGACGAGCAGTACTTC. This sequence encodes CASSGSLRGLRDEQYF. This rearrangement joins TRBV6-1 to TRBJ2-7; 8 bases line up with TRBD1. CDR3 length: 16 amino acids. Trimming cost V 4 bases and J 5 bases; bases outside gene matches: 13. In germline, CDR1 is MNHNS, CDR2 SASEGT.

The rearrangement uses TRBV7-2 and TRBJ2-5; D tentatively reads TRBD1 or TRBD2 (5 bases each). The V and J ends lost 2 bases and 5 bases respectively, with 15 bases between them. Germline assignment: CDR1 SGHTA and CDR2 FQGNSA. CDR3 length: 15 residues. CDR3 region: CASSLSPGWGETQYF. CDR3 in DNA: TGTGCCAGCAGCTTATCGCCAGGTTGGGGGGAGACCCAGTACTTC.

This clone came up a few times. This chain uses TRBV29-1 with TRBJ1-1, with 10 bases identical to TRBD1. Germline CDR1 SQVTM, CDR2 ANQGSEA. The CDR3 consists of 12 residues. The V and J ends lost 5 bases and 4 bases, in that order; junction bases with no gene match: 1. Here the CDR3 DNA reads TGCAGCGTTTGGACAGGGGGCACTGAAGCTTTCTTT. Its translation is CSVWTGGTEAFF.

The sample holds one count of this clone. The chain uses TRBV5-4 and TRBJ2-3; TRBD1 aligns across 8 bases. Germline V gene sequence: CDR1 SGHNT, CDR2 YYREEE (reference sequence). With 3 bases clipped from V and 6 bases from J, the junction kept 12 bases outside the gene matches. The CDR3 is 16 amino acids. The CDR3 region is CASSSRTGIDADTQYF. The CDR3 region has the DNA TGTGCCAGCAGCTCCAGGACAGGGATAGATGCGGATACGCAGTATTTT.

V usage is TRBV19 and J usage is TRBJ2-1, with 8 bases aligning to TRBD2. Germline V gives CDR1 LNHDA, CDR2 SQIVND (reference sequence). The V and J ends lost 9 bases and 0 bases, in that order; junction bases with no gene match: 10. The CDR3 runs to 16 residues. CDR3 loop: CASRDSGKSSYNEQFF. In nucleotides, the CDR3 is TGTGCCAGCCGGGATAGCGGGAAGAGCTCCTACAATGAGCAGTTCTTC.

This clone has a handful of counts. The CDR3, as DNA: TGCAGCGCAAGACAAGGCGGGGAGCTGTTTTTT. Translating it yields CSARQGGELFF. This chain joins TRBV29-1 and TRBJ2-2; D not resolved. Trimming took off 7 bases at V and 7 bases at J, with 10 bases between the two ends. CDR3 length: 11 residues. Germline values: CDR1 SQVTM, CDR2 ANQGSEA.

The chain has TRBV7-9 and TRBJ2-2; D tentatively fits TRBD1 or TRBD2 (6 bases each). Germline loops: CDR1 SEHNR, CDR2 FQNEAQ (reference sequence). The CDR3 runs 14 residues. Trimming took off 11 bases at V and 3 bases at J, with 16 bases between the two ends. The CDR3 spells CAGQGGGDTGELFF. The CDR3 DNA reads TGTGCCGGACAAGGGGGAGGAGACACCGGGGAGCTGTTTTTT.

About this clone: The sample carries other DNA sequences with the same CDR3. Written as DNA, the CDR3 is TGTGCCAGCAGTGAGCCCCAGGGAAGTGGGTATGGCTACACCTTC. This gives the protein CASSEPQGSGYGYTF. The chain couples TRBV25-1 to TRBJ1-2; D is possibly TRBD1 (5 bases). Trimming pared 3 bases from V and 5 bases from J, leaving 16 bases between. This CDR3 is 15 amino acids long. Germline CDR1 MGHDK, CDR2 SYGVNS.